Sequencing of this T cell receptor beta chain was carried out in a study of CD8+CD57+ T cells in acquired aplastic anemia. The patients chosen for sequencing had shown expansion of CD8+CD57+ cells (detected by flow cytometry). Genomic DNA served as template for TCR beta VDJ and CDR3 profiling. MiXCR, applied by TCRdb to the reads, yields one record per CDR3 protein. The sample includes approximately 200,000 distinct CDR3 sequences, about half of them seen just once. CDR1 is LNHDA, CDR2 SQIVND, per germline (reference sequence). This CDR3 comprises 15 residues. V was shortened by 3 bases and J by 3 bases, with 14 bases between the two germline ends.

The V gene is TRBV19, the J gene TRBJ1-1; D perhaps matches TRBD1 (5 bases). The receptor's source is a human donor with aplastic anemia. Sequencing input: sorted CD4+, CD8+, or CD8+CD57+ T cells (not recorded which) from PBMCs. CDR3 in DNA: TGTGCCAGTAGTATCCCCGGGGGTGTGTACACTGAAGCTTTCTTT. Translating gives CASSIPGGVYTEAFF.